The 12 T cell receptor beta chains presented below share a single source sample, sequenced in a study of T cells in localized non-small cell lung cancer. Using immunoSEQ multiplex PCR, the repertoire was profiled, and TCRdb retains in-frame clones only, with some absent. This sample has around 26,000 clones, with over 70% found just once. Sequencing was performed on peripheral blood, taken before any cancer treatment. These receptor sequences come from a man aged 40-75 years with stage III squamous cell lung carcinoma.

CDR3 amino acids: CAIQGASSGNTIYF. The CDR3 bases are TGTGCCATACAGGGGGCCAGCTCTGGAAACACCATATATTTT. The gene calls are TRBV28 and TRBJ1-3; 9 bases agree with TRBD1. V gave up 10 bases and J gave up 0 bases; unmatched junction bases: 4. CDR1 and CDR2 (germline): MDHEN, SYDVKM. There are 14 residues in the CDR3.

The V gene is TRBV13, the J gene TRBJ1-1, with D unresolved. Trimming removed 5 bases at V and 1 base at J, with 5 bases between. This CDR3 is built from 12 residues. In germline, CDR1 is PRHDT, CDR2 FYEKMQ (reference sequence). The chain's CDR3 is CASSRSNTEAFF. In DNA form, the CDR3 reads TGTGCCAGCAGCCGATCGAACACTGAAGCTTTCTTT.

This chain joins TRBV10-3 and TRBJ2-5; 7 nucleotides match TRBD1. Germline V gene sequence: CDR1 ENHRY, CDR2 SYGVKD. This CDR3 has 15 residues. Trimming removed 4 bases from V and 5 bases from J; junction bases left unmatched: 10. CDR3 in DNA: TGTGCCATCAGTGCCCCAAACTCCAGGGGGGAGACCCAGTACTTC. It encodes CAISAPNSRGETQYF.

In this sample, this clone turned up once. The V gene is TRBV5-1, the J gene TRBJ2-7; D may be TRBD2 (6 bases). This CDR3 has 15 residues. V lost 4 bases and J lost 2, with 16 bases in between. The germline gives CDR1 SGHRS, CDR2 YFSETQ. CDR3 protein: CASSARPGRTYEQYF. In DNA, the CDR3 is TGCGCCAGCAGCGCCCGACCTGGGAGGACCTACGAGCAGTACTTC.

The genes are TRBV4-2 and TRBJ2-3, with TRBD2 matching over 8 bases. The junction had 8 bases not matched to a gene; V was cut back by 1 base and J by 5 bases. Looked up from germline, CDR1 is LGHNA and CDR2 is YNFKEQ. The CDR3 extends over 16 amino acids. The CDR3 sequence: CASSQAGSGGGDTQYF. Here the CDR3 DNA reads TGTGCCAGCAGCCAAGCTGGGTCGGGAGGGGGAGATACGCAGTATTTT.

This sequence joins TRBV5-5 and TRBJ2-2; TRBD2 is a possible D gene (5 bases). The CDR3 is 14 residues long. Germline loops: CDR1 SGHKS, CDR2 YYEKEE (reference sequence). Trimming removed 7 bases from V and 7 bases from J, with 17 bases in between. The CDR3 sequence: CASSAEFGDGELFF. The CDR3, as DNA: TGTGCCAGCTCAGCGGAGTTTGGGGACGGGGAGCTGTTTTTT.

The chain couples TRBV7-8 to TRBJ2-3; the D is unclear. This CDR3 spans 14 amino acids. The V end lost 8 bases, the J end lost 1 base, and 13 bases lay between the germline ends. Per germline, CDR1 SGHVS and CDR2 FQNEAQ. The CDR3 coding sequence is TGTGCCAGCGTGGTGGGGATCCGCACAGATACGCAGTATTTT. Protein: CASVVGIRTDTQYF.

This clone showed up just a few times. The CDR3 reads CASKIGGAEDEQFF. The CDR3 region has the DNA TGTGCCAGCAAGATAGGAGGGGCCGAGGATGAGCAGTTCTTC. The chain is built from TRBV13 and TRBJ2-1; D is perhaps TRBD2 (6 bases). Per germline, CDR1 PRHDT and CDR2 FYEKMQ (reference sequence). The CDR3 is 14 residues long. The V gene lost 7 bases and the J gene lost 8 bases, with 18 bases spanning the gap.

The chain links TRBV30 to TRBJ1-1, with D unclear. Trimming pared 2 bases from V and 3 bases from J, leaving 10 bases between. Germline CDR1 is GTSNPN and CDR2 is SVGIG (reference sequence). The CDR3 spans 13 residues. CDR3 DNA: TGTGCCTGGAGTCTTAGGCGGGACACTGAAGCTTTCTTT. Translated: CAWSLRRDTEAFF.

The CDR3 loop reads CASRPGQGIGELFF. The CDR3 DNA reads as TGTGCCAGTAGACCGGGACAGGGTATCGGGGAGCTGTTTTTT. The J gene is TRBJ2-2, the V gene TRBV19; 9 positions match TRBD1. The CDR3 runs 14 residues. V lost 6 bases and J lost 7; bases outside the gene matches: 6. The V gene's germline CDR1 is LNHDA and CDR2 SQIVND (reference sequence).

The chain combines TRBV28 with TRBJ2-3, with D maybe TRBD1 (5 bases). This CDR3 spans 13 amino acids. Between the trimmed V and J ends, which lost 10 bases and 1 base, there was a span of 12 bases. CDR1 and CDR2 (germline): MDHEN, SYDVKM. The CDR3 region is CATSGKGTDTQYF. The DNA for the CDR3 is TGTGCCACCTCAGGGAAGGGCACAGATACGCAGTATTTT.

The chain joins TRBV6-5 to TRBJ2-3; TRBD1 might be the D (6 bases). The germline CDR1 and CDR2 sequences are MNHEY and SVGAGI. The CDR3 spans 15 residues. The germline V and J ends were trimmed by 6 bases and 2 bases, with 15 bases remaining between them. The CDR3 nucleotides are TGTGCCAGCAGCCCCGGGACACAGATCACAGATACGCAGTATTTT. It codes for CASSPGTQITDTQYF.